The rows below give T cell receptor beta chains drawn from one sample of a study of blood T cell repertoires in COVID-19. The assay was immunoSEQ multiplex PCR, and TCRdb's table has in-frame clones only and misses some. Altogether approximately 52,000 clones are present, 84% being singletons, with the ten largest covering roughly 13%. The specimen was peripheral blood. The receptor set was obtained from a woman of 80 years or more with acute or convalescent COVID-19. CDR3s include the opening cysteine and the closing phenylalanine or tryptophan. The D gene is left open where the match is weak. Where a row states a size, it is once, few, many or the class of an expanded clone; other rows omit it.

j_call | v_call | clone_size | cdr3_length | d_call | cdr3_nt | cdr3_aa
TRBJ2-7 | TRBV30 | NA | 15 | TRBD1 | TGTGCCTGGAGGGACCGGACAGGAGTCTCCTACGAGCAGTACTTC | CAWRDRTGVSYEQYF
TRBJ2-7 | TRBV11-1 | NA | 14 | NA | TGTGCCAGCAGCTTCCTGGGGGCTACCTACGAGCAGTACTTC | CASSFLGATYEQYF
TRBJ2-1 | TRBV12-3/TRBV12-4 | NA | 12 | TRBD1 | TGTGCCAGCAGGACAGGGAGTAATGAGCAGTTCTTC | CASRTGSNEQFF
TRBJ2-1 | TRBV7-2 | NA | 16 | NA | TGTGCCAGCAGCACCGCTAGCGCTCTCTCCTACAATGAGCAGTTCTTC | CASSTASALSYNEQFF
TRBJ1-2 | TRBV13 | NA | 15 | NA | TGTGCCAGCAGCTTAGGGCAGGGGTCGGGCTATGGCTACACCTTC | CASSLGQGSGYGYTF
TRBJ2-1 | TRBV3-1/TRBV3-2 | NA | 14 | TRBD1 | TGTGCCAGCAGCCAAGCAGGGGGTCAGAATGAGCAGTTCTTC | CASSQAGGQNEQFF
TRBJ2-7 | TRBV2 | NA | 12 | TRBD1 | TGTGCCAGCAGACAGGGGGCCTACGAGCAGTACTTC | CASRQGAYEQYF
TRBJ1-6 | TRBV7-8 | NA | 15 | TRBD1 | TGTGCCAGCAGCTTAGGCGGGACAGATAATTCACCCCTCCACTTT | CASSLGGTDNSPLHF
TRBJ1-4 | TRBV29-1 | once | 14 | TRBD1 | TGCAGCGTTTCCACCGGGACAGGGAGTGAAAAACTGTTTTTT | CSVSTGTGSEKLFF
TRBJ1-6 | TRBV2 | NA | 14 | TRBD1 | TGTGCCAGCAGGGGACAGGTGAGGGATTCACCCCTCCACTTT | CASRGQVRDSPLHF
TRBJ2-2 | TRBV2 | NA | 15 | TRBD2 | TGTGCCAGCAGTTTAGCGGGGCTGGGGACCGGGGAGCTGTTTTTT | CASSLAGLGTGELFF
TRBJ2-2 | TRBV5-1 | NA | 20 | TRBD1 | TGCGCCAGCAAGTCCCCTCTTGGACAGGGGGCACCTCTAAATACAGGGGAGCTGTTTTTT | CASKSPLGQGAPLNTGELFF
TRBJ1-5 | TRBV5-1 | NA | 15 | TRBD1 | TGCGCCAGCAGCTCAACAGGGGAGCCAAGTCAGCCCCAGCATTTT | CASSSTGEPSQPQHF
TRBJ2-5 | TRBV2 | few | 14 | NA | TGTGCCAGCACCCAGCGGTTGAACCAAGAGACCCAGTACTTC | CASTQRLNQETQYF
TRBJ2-2 | TRBV15 | NA | 16 | NA | TGTGCCACCAGCAGAGCCACAGGGTTAAGCACCGGGGAGCTGTTTTTT | CATSRATGLSTGELFF
TRBJ2-1 | TRBV6-7 | NA | 19 | NA | TGTGCCAGCAGTTACACCGTCCGGGCGTCTTGGGGCAGATACAATGAGCAGTTCTTC | CASSYTVRASWGRYNEQFF
TRBJ1-1 | TRBV6-1 | NA | 15 | NA | TGTGCCAGCAGTGGGTGGAGAGGACAGTACACTGAAGCTTTCTTT | CASSGWRGQYTEAFF
TRBJ1-5 | TRBV19 | NA | 15 | NA | TGTGCCAGTAGTAAAGGCCGGGACACCAATCAGCCCCAGCATTTT | CASSKGRDTNQPQHF
TRBJ2-6 | TRBV2 | NA | 13 | NA | TGTGCCAGCATTGCGTCTGGGGCCAACGTCCTGACTTTC | CASIASGANVLTF
TRBJ2-2 | TRBV10-2 | NA | 14 | TRBD1 | TGCGCCAGCAGAAGGGACAGGGACACCGGGGAGCTGTTTTTT | CASRRDRDTGELFF
TRBJ1-5 | TRBV3-1/TRBV3-2 | NA | 21 | TRBD1 | TGTGCCAGCAGCCATTGTCCCGGGACAGGGGAGAAGGCGTATAGCAATCAGCCCCAGCATTTT | CASSHCPGTGEKAYSNQPQHF
TRBJ2-7 | TRBV29-1 | NA | 14 | NA | TGCAGCGTTGATGACCGGGAGACCAAAGGCGAGCAGTACTTC | CSVDDRETKGEQYF
TRBJ2-4 | TRBV2 | NA | 13 | NA | TGTGCCAGCAGCCGGGAGGCCAAAAACATTCAGTACTTC | CASSREAKNIQYF
TRBJ1-1 | TRBV25-1 | NA | 15 | NA | TGTGCCAGCAGTGAAGTAGCCGGGTTCGTCACTGAAGCTTTCTTT | CASSEVAGFVTEAFF
TRBJ1-1 | TRBV7-9 | NA | 16 | NA | TGTGCCAGCAGCTTAATGAGTGGGGGGGCTGGCACTGAAGCTTTCTTT | CASSLMSGGAGTEAFF
TRBJ2-1 | TRBV5-1 | NA | 15 | NA | TGCGCCAGCAGCTTGACCCTAGGGCCGGGGAATGAGCAGTTCTTC | CASSLTLGPGNEQFF
TRBJ1-5 | TRBV18 | few | 15 | TRBD1 | TGTGCCAGCTCACCAGACAGGGGTGGCAATCAGCCCCAGCATTTT | CASSPDRGGNQPQHF
TRBJ1-5 | TRBV5-1 | NA | 15 | TRBD1 | TGCGCCAGCAGCGCCACAGGGGCCCCCAATCAGCCCCAGCATTTT | CASSATGAPNQPQHF
TRBJ2-7 | TRBV6-1 | NA | 14 | NA | TGTGCCAGCAGTGAAGCGCAGGCGGGTTACGAGCAGTACTTC | CASSEAQAGYEQYF
TRBJ2-3 | TRBV7-2 | NA | 16 | TRBD1 | TGTGCCAGCAGCTCACAGGGGGCTTCCCCCCCCGGTACGCAGTATTTT | CASSSQGASPPGTQYF
TRBJ2-5 | TRBV5-4 | NA | 14 | NA | TGTGCCAGCAGCTGGACAGCCCAGAAAGAGACCCAGTACTTC | CASSWTAQKETQYF
TRBJ2-1 | TRBV6-6 | NA | 14 | TRBD2 | TGTGCCAGCAGCCCAGCCCTAGCGGTTCATGAGCAGTTCTTC | CASSPALAVHEQFF
TRBJ1-1 | TRBV25-1 | NA | 16 | NA | TGTGCCAGCAGAGGTAAATGGGGCAGCCTGAACACTGAAGCTTTCTTT | CASRGKWGSLNTEAFF
TRBJ2-2 | TRBV2 | NA | 14 | NA | TGTGCCAGCAGCCGGGTCTCGAGCACCGGGGAGCTGTTTTTT | CASSRVSSTGELFF
TRBJ1-1 | TRBV6-5 | NA | 14 | NA | TGTGCCAGCATGGTTGGCTTTTGGAACACTGAAGCTTTCTTT | CASMVGFWNTEAFF
TRBJ1-1 | TRBV12-3/TRBV12-4 | NA | 13 | NA | TGTGCCAGCCGCAGGGCGCTGAACACTGAAGCTTTCTTT | CASRRALNTEAFF
TRBJ1-1 | TRBV30 | NA | 11 | NA | TGTGCCTGGAGTGTGGCCCAGTACGCTTTCTTT | CAWSVAQYAFF
TRBJ2-7 | TRBV5-1 | NA | 12 | NA | TGCGCCAGCAGCCCGCGAGGTTACGAGCAGTACTTC | CASSPRGYEQYF
TRBJ2-7 | TRBV5-4 | NA | 14 | TRBD2 | TGTGCCAGCAGTCTAGCGGGGGGATCCTACGAGCAGTACTTC | CASSLAGGSYEQYF
TRBJ2-2 | TRBV5-1 | NA | 16 | TRBD2 | TGCGCCAGCAGCTTGGTAGGACTAGCGAACACCGGGGAGCTGTTTTTT | CASSLVGLANTGELFF
TRBJ1-3 | TRBV5-1 | NA | 13 | NA | TGCGCCAGCAGCTTACAGGGATCGGACACCATATATTTT | CASSLQGSDTIYF